This T cell receptor (beta chain) comes out of a study of T cell responses to AZD1222 COVID-19 vaccine. Findings and caveats of the study: Clonal diversity was possibly underestimated, and the donors were mostly white British, with more females.

Of note for this clone: Its specificity is not known.

Generated by immunoSEQ multiplex PCR, the TCRdb table keeps only in-frame clones and is missing some. The sample has approximately 160,000 clones; approximately 88% are singletons. Trimming took 5 bases from V and 3 from J; bases not matched to a gene: 3. CDR3 length equals 13 residues. CDR1 and CDR2 (germline): MNHEY, SVGAGI. V is TRBV6-5 and J is TRBJ2-7; 8 bases are shared with TRBD1. Sequencing was performed on peripheral blood, taken on day 0 of MenACWY control vaccination. The receptor was derived from an adult in good health. The CDR3 region is CASSPGQVYEQYF. The CDR3 DNA follows: TGTGCCAGCAGTCCGGGACAGGTCTACGAGCAGTACTTC.